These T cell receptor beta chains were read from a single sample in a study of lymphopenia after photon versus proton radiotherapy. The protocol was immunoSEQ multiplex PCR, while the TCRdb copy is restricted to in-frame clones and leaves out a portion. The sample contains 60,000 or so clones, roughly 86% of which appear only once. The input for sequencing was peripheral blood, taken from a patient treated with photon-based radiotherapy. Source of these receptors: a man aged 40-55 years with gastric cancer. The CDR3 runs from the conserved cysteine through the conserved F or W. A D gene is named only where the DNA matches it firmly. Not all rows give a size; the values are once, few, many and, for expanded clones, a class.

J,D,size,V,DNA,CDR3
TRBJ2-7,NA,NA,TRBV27,TGTGCCAGCAGTGCGAGAGGGGCGTACGAGCAGTACTTC,CASSARGAYEQYF
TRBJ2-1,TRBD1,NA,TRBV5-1,TGCGCCAGCAGCGATCCCGGGACAGGGTGGAATGAGCAGTTCTTC,CASSDPGTGWNEQFF
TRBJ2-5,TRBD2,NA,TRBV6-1,TGTGCCAGCAGTGAATTAGCGGGGGGGCCAGAGACCCAGTACTTC,CASSELAGGPETQYF
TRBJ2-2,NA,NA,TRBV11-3,TGTGCCAGCAGCCCCCAAGCTATGCTAGAGAACACCGGGGAGCTGTTTTTT,CASSPQAMLENTGELFF
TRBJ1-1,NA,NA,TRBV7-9,TGTGCCAGCAGCTTAGGCAGTTGGAACACTGAAGCTTTCTTT,CASSLGSWNTEAFF
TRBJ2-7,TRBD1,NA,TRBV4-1,TGCGCCAGCAGCCAAGGGACAGGGTGGGACGAGCAGTACTTC,CASSQGTGWDEQYF
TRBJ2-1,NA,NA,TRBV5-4,TGTGCCAGCAGCTTGGTCAGGGGTCGATACAATGAGCAGTTCTTC,CASSLVRGRYNEQFF
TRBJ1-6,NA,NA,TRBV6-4,TGTGCCAGCAGCCTAGCTAGCGGCCTCGGTTCACCCCTCCACTTT,CASSLASGLGSPLHF
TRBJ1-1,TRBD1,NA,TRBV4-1,TGCGCCAGCAGCCAAGGAGGGACAGCCTGGAACACTGAAGCTTTCTTT,CASSQGGTAWNTEAFF
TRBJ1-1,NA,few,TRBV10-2,TGCGCCAGCAGTGAGGGGGTCTGGGGGAACACTGAAGCTTTCTTT,CASSEGVWGNTEAFF
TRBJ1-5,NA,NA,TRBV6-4,TGTGCCAGCCTTCATGATCAGCCCCAGCATTTT,CASLHDQPQHF
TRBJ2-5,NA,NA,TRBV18,TGTGCCAGCTCACCATTAGGAGAGACCCAGTACTTC,CASSPLGETQYF
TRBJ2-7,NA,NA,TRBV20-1,TGCAGTGCTAGAGATCGGTTAGGGCAGTACTTC,CSARDRLGQYF
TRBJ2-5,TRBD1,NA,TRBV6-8,TGTGCCAGCAGTTATCCCCGGGACAGCTGCCAAGAGACCCAGTACTTC,CASSYPRDSCQETQYF
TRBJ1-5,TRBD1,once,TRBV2,TGTGCCAGCAGGGAAGCCGGGACAGGGGGCCTGAAGGAGGGCAATCAGCCCCAGCATTTT,CASREAGTGGLKEGNQPQHF
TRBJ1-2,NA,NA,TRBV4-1,TGCGCCAGCAGCCACCCGGGTTTGGAGGGCTACACCTTC,CASSHPGLEGYTF
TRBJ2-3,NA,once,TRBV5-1,TGCGCCAGCAGCTTGGGGGGCGGAGCGGGCACAGATACGCAGTATTTT,CASSLGGGAGTDTQYF
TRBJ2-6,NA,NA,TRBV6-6,TGTGCCAGCAGTTACCCCGGCTCTGGGGCCAACGTCCTGACTTTC,CASSYPGSGANVLTF
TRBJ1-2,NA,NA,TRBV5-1,TGCGCCAGCAGCTTGACGGGCGAGACCTATGGCTACACCTTC,CASSLTGETYGYTF
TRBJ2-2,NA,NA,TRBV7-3,TGTGCCAGCAGCCCGGATAACACCGGGGAGCTGTTTTTT,CASSPDNTGELFF
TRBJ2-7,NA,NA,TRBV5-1,TGCGCCAGCAGCTTGGCCTCCTCCTACGAGCAGTACTTC,CASSLASSYEQYF
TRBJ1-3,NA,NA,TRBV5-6,TGTGCCAGCAGCTTGGCCGGGGCAGGTCCTGGAAACACCATATATTTT,CASSLAGAGPGNTIYF
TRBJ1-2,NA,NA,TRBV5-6,TGTGCCAGCAACCTCTCTGGCCGGTCTTCGGGCTACACCTTC,CASNLSGRSSGYTF
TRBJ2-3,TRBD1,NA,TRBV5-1,TGCGCCAGCAGTCTCAGGGGGCTAGGAACAGATACGCAGTATTTT,CASSLRGLGTDTQYF
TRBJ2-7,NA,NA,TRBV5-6,TGTGCCAGCAGCCCGGGACCGGACTACGAGCAGTACTTC,CASSPGPDYEQYF
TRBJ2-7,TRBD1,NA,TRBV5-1,TGCGCCAGCAGCTGGGGACAGGTTTCCTACGAGCAGTACTTC,CASSWGQVSYEQYF
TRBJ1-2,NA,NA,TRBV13,TGTGCCAGCAGCTTCGACTCCCGGGACACCGACTTCTATGGCTACACCTTC,CASSFDSRDTDFYGYTF
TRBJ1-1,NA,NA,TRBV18,TGTGCCAGCTCACCACAACCCCCGGCAGGGCCGAACACTGAAGCTTTCTTT,CASSPQPPAGPNTEAFF
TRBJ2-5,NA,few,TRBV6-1,TGTGCCAGCAGTGAAGGGTCAGGCCAAGAGACCCAGTACTTC,CASSEGSGQETQYF
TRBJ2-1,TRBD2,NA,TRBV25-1,TGTGCCAGCAGTGATACGACCGGGGGGGTGAGCTCCTACAATGAGCAGTTCTTC,CASSDTTGGVSSYNEQFF
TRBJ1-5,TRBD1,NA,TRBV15,TGTGCCACCGGGGACAGGGCCAATCAGCCCCAGCATTTT,CATGDRANQPQHF
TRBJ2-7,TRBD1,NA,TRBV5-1,TGCGCCAGCAGCTTAAGTTGGGACAGGGGGGAGCAGTACTTC,CASSLSWDRGEQYF
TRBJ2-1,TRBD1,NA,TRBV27,TGTGCCAGCACCACCGGGACAGGGGGCCTCAAGGAGCAGTTCTTC,CASTTGTGGLKEQFF
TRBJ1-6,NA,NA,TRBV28,TGTGCCAGCAGTTTAACAGGGAGTAATTCACCCCTCCACTTT,CASSLTGSNSPLHF
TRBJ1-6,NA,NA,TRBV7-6,TGTGCCAGCAGCCTGGCCCCGATGGAATCACCCCTCCACTTT,CASSLAPMESPLHF
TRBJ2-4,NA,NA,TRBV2,TGTGCCAGCAGTGAAGCGTATGGCAGGGTAAACATTCAGTACTTC,CASSEAYGRVNIQYF
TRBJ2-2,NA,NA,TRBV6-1,TGTGCCAGCGCGGACACGAACACCGGGGAGCTGTTTTTT,CASADTNTGELFF
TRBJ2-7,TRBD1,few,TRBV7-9,TGTGCCAGCAGCTTTGGACAGGGATACTACGAGCAGTACTTC,CASSFGQGYYEQYF
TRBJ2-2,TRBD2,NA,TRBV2,TGTGCCAGCATGGTGGGGGGGACCGGGGAGCTGTTTTTT,CASMVGGTGELFF
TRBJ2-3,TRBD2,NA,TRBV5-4,TGTGCCAGCAGCTTTAGGTCTAGCGGGGATACGCAGTATTTT,CASSFRSSGDTQYF
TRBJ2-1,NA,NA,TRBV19,TGTGCCAGTAGCCAGTCCTCCGGATTCTCCTACAATGAGCAGTTCTTC,CASSQSSGFSYNEQFF
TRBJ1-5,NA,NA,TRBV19,TGTGCCAGTAGTATAGGAAGGACAACGAATCAGCCCCAGCATTTT,CASSIGRTTNQPQHF